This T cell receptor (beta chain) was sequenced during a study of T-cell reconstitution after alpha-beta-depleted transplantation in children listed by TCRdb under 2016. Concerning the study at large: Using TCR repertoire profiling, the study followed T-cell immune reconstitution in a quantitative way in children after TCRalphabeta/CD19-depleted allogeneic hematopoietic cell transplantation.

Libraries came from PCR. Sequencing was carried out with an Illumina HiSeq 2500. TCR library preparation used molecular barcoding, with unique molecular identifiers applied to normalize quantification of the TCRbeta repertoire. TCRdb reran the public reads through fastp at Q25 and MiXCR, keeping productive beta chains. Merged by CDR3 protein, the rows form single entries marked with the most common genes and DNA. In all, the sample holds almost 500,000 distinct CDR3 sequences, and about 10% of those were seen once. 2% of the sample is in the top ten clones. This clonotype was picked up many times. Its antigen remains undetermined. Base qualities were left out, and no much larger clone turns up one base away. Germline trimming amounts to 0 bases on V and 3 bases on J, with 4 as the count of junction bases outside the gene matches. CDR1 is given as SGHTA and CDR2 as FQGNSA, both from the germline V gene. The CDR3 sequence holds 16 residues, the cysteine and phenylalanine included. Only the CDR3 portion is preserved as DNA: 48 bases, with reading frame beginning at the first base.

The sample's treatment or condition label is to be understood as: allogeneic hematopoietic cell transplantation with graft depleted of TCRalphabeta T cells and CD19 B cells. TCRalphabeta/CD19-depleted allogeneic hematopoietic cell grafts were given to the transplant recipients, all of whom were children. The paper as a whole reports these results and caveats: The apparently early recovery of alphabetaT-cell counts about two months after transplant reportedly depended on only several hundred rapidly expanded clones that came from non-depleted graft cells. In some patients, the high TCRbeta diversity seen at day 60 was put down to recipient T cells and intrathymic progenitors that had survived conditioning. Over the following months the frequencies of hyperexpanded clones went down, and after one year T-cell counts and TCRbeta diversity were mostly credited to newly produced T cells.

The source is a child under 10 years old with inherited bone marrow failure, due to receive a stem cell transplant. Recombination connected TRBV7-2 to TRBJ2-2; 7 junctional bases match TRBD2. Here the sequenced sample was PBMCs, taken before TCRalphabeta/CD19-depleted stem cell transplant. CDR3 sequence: CASSLAPSGHTGELFF. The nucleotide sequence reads TGTGCCAGCAGCTTAGCGCCTAGCGGACACACCGGGGAGCTGTTTTTT.